The clone carrying this TCR beta chain was detected a few times. CDR3 length: 18 residues. Germline CDR1 and CDR2: LGHNT and FRNRAP. Trimming removed 4 bases from V and 6 bases from J; junction bases left unmatched: 19. A second PCR, run for about 7 to 12 cycles, used a sample-barcoded 5' primer plus a J-beta primer mix. Each CDR3 protein gets one entry after TCRdb re-called the 5' RACE reads with MiXCR. Of around 1,000,000 distinct CDR3 sequences in the sample, roughly 24% were seen once. The sample is drawn from a study of blood T cells in healthy people across ages. These records were also assigned to another study, of T cells of mothers and their children. That work states: Related pairs of mothers and children showed slightly higher, non-significant overlap versus unrelated pairs.

The sequence came from a girl aged 2-15 years in good health. The chain recombines TRBV12-5 with TRBJ2-3; 7 nucleotides match TRBD1. Sequenced: blood. The CDR3 spells CASGSQPTGQPFGDTQYF. The CDR3 DNA is TGTGCTAGTGGTTCCCAACCCACGGGACAGCCGTTTGGTGATACGCAGTATTTT.